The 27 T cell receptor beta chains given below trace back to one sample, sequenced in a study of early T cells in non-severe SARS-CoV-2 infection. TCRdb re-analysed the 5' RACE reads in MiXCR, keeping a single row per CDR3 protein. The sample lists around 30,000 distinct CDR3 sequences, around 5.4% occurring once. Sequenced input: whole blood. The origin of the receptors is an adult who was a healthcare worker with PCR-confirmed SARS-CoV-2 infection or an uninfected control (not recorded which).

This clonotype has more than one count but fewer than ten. The CDR3 loop reads CASSLTVEKLFF. In DNA, the CDR3 is TGTGCCAGCAGCTTGACAGTGGAAAAACTGTTTTTT. The chain combines TRBV5-5 with TRBJ1-4; D ambiguous. Per germline, CDR1 SGHKS and CDR2 YYEKEE (reference sequence). This CDR3 comprises 12 residues. V was pared by 1 base and J by 8 bases, with 6 bases between.

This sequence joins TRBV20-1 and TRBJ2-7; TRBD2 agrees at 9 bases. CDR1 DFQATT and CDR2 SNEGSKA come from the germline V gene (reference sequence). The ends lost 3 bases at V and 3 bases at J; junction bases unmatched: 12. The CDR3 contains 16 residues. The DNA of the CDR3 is TGCAGTGCTAGGCCTAGCGGGGTTGGGCAACTCTACGAGCAGTACTTC. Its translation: CSARPSGVGQLYEQYF.

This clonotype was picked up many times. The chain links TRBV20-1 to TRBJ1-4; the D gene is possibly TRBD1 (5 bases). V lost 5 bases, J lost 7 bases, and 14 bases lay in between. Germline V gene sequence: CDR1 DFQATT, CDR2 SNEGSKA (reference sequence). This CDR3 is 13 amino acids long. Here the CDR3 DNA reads TGCAGTGCTGACCAGGGAAAGGGTGAAAAACTGTTTTTT. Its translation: CSADQGKGEKLFF.

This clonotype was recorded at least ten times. This CDR3 is CASRGGTDTQYF. CDR3 bases: TGCGCCAGCAGGGGAGGAACAGATACGCAGTATTTT. The J gene is TRBJ2-3, the V gene TRBV4-1; perhaps TRBD2 as D (6 bases). V lost 6 bases, J lost 3 bases, and 7 bases lay in between. Germline V gives CDR1 MGHRA, CDR2 YSYEKL. This CDR3 is 12 amino acids long.

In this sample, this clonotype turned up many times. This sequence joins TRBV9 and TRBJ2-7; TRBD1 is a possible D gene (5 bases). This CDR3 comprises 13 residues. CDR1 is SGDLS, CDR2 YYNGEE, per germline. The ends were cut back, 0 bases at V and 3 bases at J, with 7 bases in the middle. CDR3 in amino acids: CASSVAQGYEQYF. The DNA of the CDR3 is TGTGCCAGCAGCGTAGCGCAGGGCTACGAGCAGTACTTC.

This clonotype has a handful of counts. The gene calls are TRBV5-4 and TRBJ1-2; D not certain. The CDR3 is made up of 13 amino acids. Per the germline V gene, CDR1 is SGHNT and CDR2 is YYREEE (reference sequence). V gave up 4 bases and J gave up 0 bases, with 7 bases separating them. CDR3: CASSQSSNYGYTF. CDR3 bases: TGTGCCAGCAGCCAATCATCTAACTATGGCTACACCTTC.

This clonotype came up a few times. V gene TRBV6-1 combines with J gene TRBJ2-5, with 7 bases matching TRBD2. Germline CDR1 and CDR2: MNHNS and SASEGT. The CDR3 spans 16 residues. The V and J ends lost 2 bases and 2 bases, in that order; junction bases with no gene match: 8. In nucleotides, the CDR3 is TGTGCCAGCAGTGAAAGTCCGGGAGGAGGTCAAGAGACCCAGTACTTC. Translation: CASSESPGGGQETQYF.

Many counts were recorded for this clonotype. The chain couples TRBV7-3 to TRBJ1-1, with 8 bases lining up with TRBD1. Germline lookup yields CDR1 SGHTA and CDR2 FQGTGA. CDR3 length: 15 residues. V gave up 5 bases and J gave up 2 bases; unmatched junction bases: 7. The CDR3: CASSADRAGNTEAFF. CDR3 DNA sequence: TGTGCCAGCAGCGCGGACAGGGCGGGAAACACTGAAGCTTTCTTT.

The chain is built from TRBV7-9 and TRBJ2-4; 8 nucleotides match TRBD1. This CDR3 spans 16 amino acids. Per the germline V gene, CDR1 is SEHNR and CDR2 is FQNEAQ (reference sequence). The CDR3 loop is CAVGDRKSLAKNIQYF. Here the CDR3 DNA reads TGTGCAGTGGGGGACAGGAAATCTTTAGCCAAAAACATTCAGTACTTC.

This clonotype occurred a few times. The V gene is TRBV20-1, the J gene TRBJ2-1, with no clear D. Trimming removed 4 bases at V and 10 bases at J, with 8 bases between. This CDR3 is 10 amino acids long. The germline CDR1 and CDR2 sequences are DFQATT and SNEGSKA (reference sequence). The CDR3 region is CSATKLEQFF. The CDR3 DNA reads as TGCAGTGCTACCAAGCTCGAGCAGTTCTTC.

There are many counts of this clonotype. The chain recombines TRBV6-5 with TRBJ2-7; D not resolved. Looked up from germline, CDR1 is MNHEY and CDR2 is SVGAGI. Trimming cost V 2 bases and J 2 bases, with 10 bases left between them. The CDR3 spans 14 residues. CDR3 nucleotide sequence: TGTGCCAGCAGTTACGGGCATTCGCCCTACGAGCAGTACTTC. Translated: CASSYGHSPYEQYF.

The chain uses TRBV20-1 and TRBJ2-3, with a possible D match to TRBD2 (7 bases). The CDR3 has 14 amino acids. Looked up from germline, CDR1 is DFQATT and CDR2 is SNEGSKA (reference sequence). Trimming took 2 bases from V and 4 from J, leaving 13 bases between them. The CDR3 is CSARKGGPADTQYF. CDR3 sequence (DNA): TGCAGTGCTAGAAAGGGGGGGCCGGCAGATACGCAGTATTTT.

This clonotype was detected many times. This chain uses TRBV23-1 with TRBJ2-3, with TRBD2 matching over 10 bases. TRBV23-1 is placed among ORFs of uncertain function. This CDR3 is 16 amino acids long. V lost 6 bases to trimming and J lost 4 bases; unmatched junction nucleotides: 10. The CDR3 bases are TGCGCCAGCAGACCAATGGGACTAGCGAGGGCAGATACGCAGTATTTT. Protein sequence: CASRPMGLARADTQYF.

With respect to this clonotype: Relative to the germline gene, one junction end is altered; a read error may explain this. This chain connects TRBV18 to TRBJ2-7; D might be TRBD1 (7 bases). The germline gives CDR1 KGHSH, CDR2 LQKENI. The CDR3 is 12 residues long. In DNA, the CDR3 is TGTGCCACCACAGGGGACTCCTGCGAGCAGTACTTC. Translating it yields CATTGDSCEQYF.

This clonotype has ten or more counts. In DNA form, the CDR3 reads TGCGCCAGCAGCCATCTAATGGATACGCAGTATTTT. This gives the protein CASSHLMDTQYF. The chain carries TRBV4-1 and TRBJ2-3, with D unclear. Between the trimmed V and J ends, which lost 3 bases and 6 bases, there was a span of 7 bases. This CDR3 region has 12 residues. Germline CDR1 and CDR2: MGHRA and YSYEKL.

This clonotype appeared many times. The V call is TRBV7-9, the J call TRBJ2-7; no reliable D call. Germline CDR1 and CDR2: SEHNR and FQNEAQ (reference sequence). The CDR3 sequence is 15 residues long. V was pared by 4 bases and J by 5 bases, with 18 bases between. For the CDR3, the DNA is TGTGCCAGCAGCTCTTCCTCCTTCAGTGGGGACGAGCAGTACTTC. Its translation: CASSSSSFSGDEQYF.

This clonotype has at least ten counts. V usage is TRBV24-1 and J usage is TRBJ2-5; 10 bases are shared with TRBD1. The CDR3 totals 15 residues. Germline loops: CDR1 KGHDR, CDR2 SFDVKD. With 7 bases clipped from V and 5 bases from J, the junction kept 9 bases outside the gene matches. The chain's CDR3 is CATSGQGGFRETQYF. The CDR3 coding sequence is TGTGCCACCAGCGGACAGGGGGGATTCCGGGAGACCCAGTACTTC.

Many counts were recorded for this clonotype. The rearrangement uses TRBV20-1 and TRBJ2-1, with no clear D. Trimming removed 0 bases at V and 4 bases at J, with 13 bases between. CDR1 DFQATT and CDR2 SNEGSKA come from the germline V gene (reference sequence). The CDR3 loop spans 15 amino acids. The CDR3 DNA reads TGCAGTGCTAGAGACCCGTCTAGGGAATACAATGAGCAGTTCTTC. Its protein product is CSARDPSREYNEQFF.

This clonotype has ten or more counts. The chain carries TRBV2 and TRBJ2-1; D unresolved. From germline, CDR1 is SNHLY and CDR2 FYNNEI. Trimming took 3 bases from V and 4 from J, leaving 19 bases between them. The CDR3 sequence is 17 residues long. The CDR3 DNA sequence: TGTGCCAGCAGTGAGGGCTACCGTCCCAGCCCTTACAATGAGCAGTTCTTC. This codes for CASSEGYRPSPYNEQFF.

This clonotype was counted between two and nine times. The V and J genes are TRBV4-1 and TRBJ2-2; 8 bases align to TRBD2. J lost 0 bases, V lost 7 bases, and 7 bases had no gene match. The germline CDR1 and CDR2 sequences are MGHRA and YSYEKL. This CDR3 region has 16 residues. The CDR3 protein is CASTPLAVTNTGELFF. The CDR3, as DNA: TGCGCCAGCACCCCACTAGCGGTGACGAACACCGGGGAGCTGTTTTTT.

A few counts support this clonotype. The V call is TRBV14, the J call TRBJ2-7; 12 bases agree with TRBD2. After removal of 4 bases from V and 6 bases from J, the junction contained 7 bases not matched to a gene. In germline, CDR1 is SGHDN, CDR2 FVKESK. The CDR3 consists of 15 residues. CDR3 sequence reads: CASSRRTSGMGEQYF. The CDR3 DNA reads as TGTGCCAGCAGCCGAAGGACTAGCGGGATGGGCGAGCAGTACTTC.

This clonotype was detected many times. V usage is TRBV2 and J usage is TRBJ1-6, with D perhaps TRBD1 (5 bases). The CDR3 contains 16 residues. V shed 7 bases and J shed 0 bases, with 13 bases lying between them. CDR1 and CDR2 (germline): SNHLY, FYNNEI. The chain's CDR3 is CASTDSPSSYNSPLHF. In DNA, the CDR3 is TGTGCCAGCACCGACAGCCCGAGCTCCTATAATTCACCCCTCCACTTT.

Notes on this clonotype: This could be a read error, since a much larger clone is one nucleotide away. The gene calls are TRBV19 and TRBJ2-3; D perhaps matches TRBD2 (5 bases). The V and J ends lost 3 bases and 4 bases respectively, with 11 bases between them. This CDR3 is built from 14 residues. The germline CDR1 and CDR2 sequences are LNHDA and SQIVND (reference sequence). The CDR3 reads CASSICSVADTQYF. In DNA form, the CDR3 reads TGTGCCAGTAGTATTTGTAGCGTGGCAGATACGCAGTATTTT.

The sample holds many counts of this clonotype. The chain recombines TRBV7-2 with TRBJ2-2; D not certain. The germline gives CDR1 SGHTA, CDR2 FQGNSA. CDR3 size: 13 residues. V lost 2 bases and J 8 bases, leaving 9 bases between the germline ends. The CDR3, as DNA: TGTGCCAGCAGCTTACCTACTCTGGGGGAGCTGTTTTTT. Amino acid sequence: CASSLPTLGELFF.

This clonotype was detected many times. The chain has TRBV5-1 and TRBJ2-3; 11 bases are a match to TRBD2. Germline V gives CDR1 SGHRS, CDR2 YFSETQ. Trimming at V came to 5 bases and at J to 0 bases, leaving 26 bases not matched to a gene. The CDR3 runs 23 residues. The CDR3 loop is CASRKGTSGTGHAFASSTDTQYF. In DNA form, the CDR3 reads TGCGCCAGCAGAAAAGGGACTAGCGGCACCGGCCACGCGTTTGCCTCTAGCACAGATACGCAGTATTTT.

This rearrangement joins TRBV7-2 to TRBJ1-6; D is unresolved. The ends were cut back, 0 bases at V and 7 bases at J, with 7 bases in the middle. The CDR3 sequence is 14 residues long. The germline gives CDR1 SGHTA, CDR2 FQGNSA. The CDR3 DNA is TGTGCCAGCAGCTTAGCATACGGCAATTCACCCCTCCACTTT. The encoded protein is CASSLAYGNSPLHF.

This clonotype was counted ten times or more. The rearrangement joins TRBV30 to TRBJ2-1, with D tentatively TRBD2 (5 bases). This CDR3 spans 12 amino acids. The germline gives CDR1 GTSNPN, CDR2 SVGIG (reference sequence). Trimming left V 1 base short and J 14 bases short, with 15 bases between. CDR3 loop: CAWSEVAVGEFF. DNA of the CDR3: TGTGCCTGGAGTGAAGTCGCCGTCGGGGAGTTCTTC.